This entry is about one T cell receptor (beta chain). Its antigen is not identified. Gastrointestinal graft-versus-host disease was present in all patients, each treated with several therapy lines. The sample comes from a study of tissue T cells after allogeneic stem cell transplantation. Across the study: Tissue samples with histologically apparent lymphocytes on H&E review were prioritized for sequencing.

Only in-frame clones appear in the TCRdb table, and some are missing; sequencing was by immunoSEQ multiplex PCR. The sample includes some 4,700 clones, almost 70% seen only once; the top ten take less than 30%. Study-wide points: TCR repertoires tracked anatomic similarity, regardless of disease or transplant status.

The CDR3 is 14 residues long. The germline CDR1 and CDR2 sequences are SGHRS and YFSETQ. V was shortened by 1 base and J by 6 bases, with 12 bases between the two germline ends. V is TRBV5-1 and J is TRBJ2-3, with D perhaps being TRBD1 or TRBD2 (5 bases each). The sequencing used duodenal tissue, collected at autopsy. The receptor was derived from a female patient aged 18 to 49 with steroid-refractory graft-versus-host disease after an allogeneic stem cell transplant. Some of these T cells may belong to the graft donor. CDR3 nucleotides: TGCGCCAGCAGCTTGCGAGGGGCGTCGGATACGCAGTATTTT. Its translation is CASSLRGASDTQYF.